These T cell receptor beta chains were read from a single sample in a study of T cell responses to AZD1222 COVID-19 vaccine. The data were produced by immunoSEQ multiplex PCR, yet TCRdb's version contains in-frame clones alone and is incomplete. The sample consists of roughly 260,000 clones, approximately 95% of them appearing once. The source material was peripheral blood, sampled on day 0 of AZD1222 vaccination. These receptors were obtained from an adult in good health. Both conserved end residues are trimmed from each CDR3. Fields, in order: clone size, V gene, CDR3 length, J gene, CDR3 protein. Clone sizes are given selectively: once, few, many, or a class where the clone is expanded.

>.|TRBV4-3|12|TRBJ1-4
ASSQDWANEKLF
>.|TRBV14|12|TRBJ2-5
ASSLTGQLETQY
>.|TRBV7-3|12|TRBJ2-1
ASSNGQSTNEQF
>once|TRBV12-3/TRBV12-4|10|TRBJ2-7
ASSGRVGEQY
>.|TRBV9|12|TRBJ2-5
ASSAGEVQETQY
>.|TRBV19|11|TRBJ2-7
ASSPRGTYEQY
>.|TRBV2|11|TRBJ2-1
ASSGDSYNEQF
>.|TRBV28|13|TRBJ1-2
ASSFGVGSNYGYT
>.|TRBV15|10|TRBJ1-1
ATSRVGDGAF
>.|TRBV10-2|13|TRBJ1-1
ASSEWDRQNTEAF